Following are 7 T cell receptor beta chains from one sample sequenced in a study of graft-versus-host responses after intestinal transplantation. Profiled with immunoSEQ multiplex PCR; TCRdb holds only in-frame clones, not every one. The sample lists some 90,000 clones; roughly 90% were seen once. Antigen specificity for these receptors is unknown. Source: unstimulated CD4+ T cells sorted from spleen or lymph node cells, taken before intestinal transplant. All receptors derive from a human donor who received an intestinal transplant.

The CDR3 loop reads CASSLRGRGGNQPQHF. The CDR3 region has the DNA TGTGCCAGCAGTTTACGGGGGCGAGGTGGCAATCAGCCCCAGCATTTT. The chain links TRBV27 to TRBJ1-5; maybe TRBD1 (6 bases). The CDR3 sequence is 16 residues long. CDR1 and CDR2 from the germline V gene are MNHEY and SMNVEV (reference sequence). Trimming took 2 bases from V and 2 from J, leaving 13 bases between them.

V usage is TRBV18 and J usage is TRBJ2-5, with D possibly TRBD1 on 6 matching bases. Trimming removed 4 bases at V and 1 base at J, with 13 bases between. The CDR3 has 15 amino acids. The germline CDR1 and CDR2 sequences are KGHSH and LQKENI. The CDR3 bases are TGTGCCAGCTCACTTAGACAGGCACCCCAAGAGACCCAGTACTTC. Translated, it gives CASSLRQAPQETQYF.

This chain joins TRBV28 and TRBJ2-5; 10 nucleotides agree with TRBD1. The germline V gene encodes CDR1 MDHEN and CDR2 SYDVKM. CDR3 size: 15 residues. Trimming at V came to 4 bases and at J to 2 bases, leaving 4 bases not matched to a gene. This CDR3 is CASSSPGQGQETQYF. The CDR3, as DNA: TGTGCCAGCAGTTCCCCGGGACAGGGGCAAGAGACCCAGTACTTC.

The chain is built from TRBV18 and TRBJ2-3, with 7 bases lining up with TRBD2. V shed 3 bases, J shed 3 bases, and the junction held 6 bases outside the gene matches. This CDR3 is 15 amino acids long. CDR1 is KGHSH and CDR2 is LQKENI in the germline V gene. The CDR3 here is CASSPIKLATDTQYF. The CDR3, as DNA: TGTGCCAGCTCACCGATAAAACTAGCGACAGATACGCAGTATTTT. Supplemented by reference TRBV18 and TRBJ2-3, the full variable domain reads NAGVMQNPRHLVRRRGQEARLRCSPMKGHSHVYWYRQLPEEGLKFMVYLQKENIIDESGMPKERFSAEFPKEGPSILRIQQVVRGDSAAYFCASSPIKLATDTQYFGPGTRLTVL.

This chain links TRBV5-1 with TRBJ2-1; 8 positions match TRBD2. Germline V gene data show CDR1 as SGHRS and CDR2 as YFSETQ. This CDR3 has 15 amino acids. Germline trimming cut 0 bases from V and 8 bases from J; bases unmatched to any gene: 7. CDR3 in amino acids: CASSLGSAGGHEQFF. The DNA of the CDR3 is TGCGCCAGCAGCTTGGGATCGGCGGGAGGACATGAGCAGTTCTTC.

This sequence joins TRBV11-2 and TRBJ1-2; D remains unclear. Trimming removed 1 base from V and 1 base from J, with 7 bases in between. The CDR3 spans 14 residues. Germline CDR1 reads SGHAT; CDR2 reads FQNNGV. The CDR3 reads CASSLGLYNYGYTF. The CDR3 coding sequence is TGTGCCAGCAGCTTAGGACTTTATAACTATGGCTACACCTTC.

The rearrangement links TRBV4-1 to TRBJ2-1, with 7 nucleotides matching TRBD2. Per the germline V gene, CDR1 is MGHRA and CDR2 is YSYEKL. Trimming at V came to 0 bases and at J to 8 bases, leaving 13 bases not matched to a gene. The CDR3 totals 17 residues. CDR3: CASSQDTTGRRLHEQFF. The CDR3 DNA sequence: TGCGCCAGCAGCCAAGATACCACCGGGAGGCGGCTGCATGAGCAGTTCTTC.